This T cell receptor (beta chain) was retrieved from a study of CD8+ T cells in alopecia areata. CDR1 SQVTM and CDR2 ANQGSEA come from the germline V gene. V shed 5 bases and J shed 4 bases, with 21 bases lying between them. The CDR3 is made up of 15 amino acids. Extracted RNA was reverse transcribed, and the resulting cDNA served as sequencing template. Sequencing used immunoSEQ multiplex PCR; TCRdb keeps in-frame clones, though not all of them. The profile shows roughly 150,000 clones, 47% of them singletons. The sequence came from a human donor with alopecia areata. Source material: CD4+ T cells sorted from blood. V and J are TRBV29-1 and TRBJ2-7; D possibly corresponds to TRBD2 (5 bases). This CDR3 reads CSVSSSGPPGYEQYF. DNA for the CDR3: TGCAGCGTTTCCTCTTCCGGGCCCCCGGGGTACGAGCAGTACTTC.